This T cell receptor (beta chain) was captured in a study of beta chain features in type 1 diabetes. Notes on the study in general: Lower insertion and higher deletion counts appeared at VDJ junctions in type 1 diabetes patients. Equally in patients and controls, PCR might preferentially amplify shorter templates.

The trim removed 4 bases at V and 4 bases at J, leaving 6 bases unmatched. This CDR3 is built from 14 residues. CDR1 and CDR2 from the germline V gene are SGHNT and YYREEE (reference sequence). The whole isolated RNA underwent reverse transcription, so sequencing captured expressed TCRB transcripts. Method: immunoSEQ multiplex PCR; TCRdb's copy keeps in-frame clones and lacks some. The sample lists 900,000 or so clones; 17% were seen once. Note on this clone: Antigen: not known.

The collection from each donor was one heparinised blood draw averaging around 0.11 L. The sequencing sample was made of naive CD4+ T cells from blood. This chain uses TRBV5-4 with TRBJ1-2; 8 bases are shared with TRBD1. The receptor was derived from a woman under 30 in good health. The DNA of the CDR3 is TGTGCCAGCAGCCACACAGGGGGAGGCTATGGCTACACCTTC. Encoded protein: CASSHTGGGYGYTF.